Following are 24 T cell receptor beta chains from one sample sequenced in a study of cytomegalovirus exposure and HLA in healthy donors. Vbeta (60) and Jbeta (13) primers were used in the PCR. Profiling relied on immunoSEQ multiplex PCR, and the TCRdb table lists in-frame clones only, not all of them. The profile covers approximately 120,000 clones, with about 80% appearing a single time and 7.7% taken by the ten largest. The sequenced sample was PBMCs. These receptors came from a woman between 45 and 65 years old in good health and CMV-seropositive.

The chain combines TRBV6-5 with TRBJ2-3, with D maybe TRBD1 (5 bases). With 2 bases removed from V and 6 bases from J, the gap between germline ends came to 12 bases. CDR3 length: 14 amino acids. CDR1 is MNHEY and CDR2 is SVGAGI in the germline V gene. CDR3 residues: CASSYNARVDTQYF. The CDR3 DNA reads as TGTGCCAGCAGTTACAATGCCAGGGTGGATACGCAGTATTTT.

V and J are TRBV14 and TRBJ1-4, with D hard to call. Trimming took off 0 bases at V and 2 bases at J, with 7 bases between the two ends. The CDR3 runs 15 residues. Germline V lookup: CDR1 SGHDN, CDR2 FVKESK. The CDR3 DNA follows: TGTGCCAGCAGCCAAGAGCGTGTGACTAATGAAAAACTGTTTTTT. Translating gives CASSQERVTNEKLFF. Full variable domain (outside the CDR3, taken from reference TRBV14 and TRBJ1-4): EAGVTQFPSHSVIEKGQTVTLRCDPISGHDNLYWYRRVMGKEIKFLLHFVKESKQDESGMPNNRFLAERTGGTYSTLKVQPAELEDSGVYFCASSQERVTNEKLFFGSGTQLSVL.

The sample holds a few counts of this clone. The rearrangement uses TRBV6-5 and TRBJ1-4; TRBD1 matches at 7 bases. V shed 2 bases and J 5 bases; nucleotides not matched to a gene: 8. The length of the CDR3 is 16 residues. Germline V gives CDR1 MNHEY, CDR2 SVGAGI. CDR3 loop: CASSYQDRVENEKLFF. In DNA, the CDR3 is TGTGCCAGCAGTTACCAAGACAGGGTTGAAAATGAAAAACTGTTTTTT.

The chain links TRBV5-4 to TRBJ2-7; 7 bases match TRBD2. Germline CDR1 and CDR2: SGHNT and YYREEE (reference sequence). This CDR3 has 14 amino acids. Germline trimming cut 0 bases from V and 4 bases from J; bases unmatched to any gene: 4. CDR3 DNA: TGTGCCAGCAGCTTGGAGGGAGGGCTATACGAGCAGTACTTC. Translated: CASSLEGGLYEQYF.

This chain links TRBV9 with TRBJ2-3, with a weak D call TRBD2 (5 bases). The V gene's germline CDR1 is SGDLS and CDR2 YYNGEE. The CDR3 sequence is 15 residues long. V was pared by 0 bases and J by 6 bases, with 14 bases between. CDR3 protein: CASSVATRVADTQYF. CDR3 in DNA: TGTGCCAGCAGCGTAGCTACTAGGGTGGCGGATACGCAGTATTTT.

The rearrangement joins TRBV6-1 to TRBJ1-2; D is ambiguous. The CDR3 has 14 residues. With 6 bases removed from V and 8 bases from J, the gap between germline ends came to 19 bases. The germline CDR1 and CDR2 sequences are MNHNS and SASEGT. CDR3 in DNA: TGTGCCAGCAGCGAGGGCGGGAGCACCTGGGGCTACACCTTC. It codes for CASSEGGSTWGYTF.

This chain links TRBV7-2 with TRBJ2-7; 12 positions match TRBD2. The length of the CDR3 is 15 residues. V lost 5 bases and J lost 1; bases outside the gene matches: 3. Germline V gene data show CDR1 as SGHTA and CDR2 as FQGNSA. The CDR3 loop is CASSEGLAGSYEQYF. CDR3 in DNA: TGTGCCAGCAGCGAAGGACTAGCGGGGTCCTACGAGCAGTACTTC.

V usage is TRBV2 and J usage is TRBJ2-5; perhaps TRBD2 as D (5 bases). V gave up 5 bases and J gave up 4 bases, with 20 bases separating them. CDR1 and CDR2 from the germline V gene are SNHLY and FYNNEI. The CDR3 consists of 16 residues. This CDR3 reads CASSHDPGRGRETQYF. In DNA form, the CDR3 reads TGTGCCAGCAGTCACGACCCCGGACGAGGGCGAGAGACCCAGTACTTC.

This chain connects TRBV19 to TRBJ2-1; TRBD2 agrees at 12 bases. The V segment lost 10 bases and the J segment 3 bases; nucleotides outside the gene matches: 7. CDR1 is LNHDA, CDR2 SQIVND, per germline (reference sequence). The CDR3 is 15 residues long. The CDR3 nucleotides read TGTGCCACTAGGGGACTAGCGGGTCTCTACAATGAGCAGTTCTTC. This sequence encodes CATRGLAGLYNEQFF. The full variable domain, in which reference TRBV19 and TRBJ2-1 provide the parts outside the CDR3, is DGGITQSPKYLFRKEGQNVTLSCEQNLNHDAMYWYRQDPGQGLRLIYYSQIVNDFQKGDIAEGYSVSREKKESFPLTVTSAQKNPTAFYLCATRGLAGLYNEQFFGPGTRLTVL.

This chain uses TRBV5-6 with TRBJ2-5; 8 nucleotides match TRBD1. Germline values: CDR1 SGHDT, CDR2 YYEEEE. The CDR3 has 13 amino acids. J gave up 6 bases and V 2 bases, and 3 bases lay outside the gene matches. This chain's CDR3 is CASSFQGAQTQYF. CDR3 nucleotides: TGTGCCAGCAGCTTTCAGGGGGCGCAGACCCAGTACTTC.

The CDR3 sequence: CASSASGQTNYGYTF. The DNA of the CDR3 is TGTGCCAGCAGCGCGTCGGGACAGACTAACTATGGCTACACCTTC. The J gene is TRBJ1-2, the V gene TRBV7-9; 7 bases fit TRBD1. After removal of 5 bases from V and 0 bases from J, the junction contained 6 bases not matched to a gene. Germline values: CDR1 SEHNR, CDR2 FQNEAQ (reference sequence). The CDR3 extends over 15 amino acids.

The chain joins TRBV6-4 to TRBJ2-7; D possibly corresponds to TRBD2 (6 bases). The CDR3 is made up of 13 amino acids. V lost 4 bases and J 6 bases, leaving 13 bases between the germline ends. Per the germline V gene, CDR1 is MRHNA and CDR2 is SNTAGT. CDR3 amino acids: CASSVDGGREQYF. The CDR3 DNA reads as TGTGCCAGCAGTGTGGACGGAGGGCGCGAGCAGTACTTC.

The V and J genes are TRBV4-3 and TRBJ2-7, with a weak D call TRBD2 (5 bases). V dropped 0 bases and J dropped 8 bases, with 14 bases sitting between them. Germline V CDR1 and CDR2: LGHNA, YSLEER. The CDR3 totals 14 residues. The CDR3 DNA is TGCGCCAGCAGCCAAGATTCTCGGGATTGGAAGCAGTACTTC. It translates to CASSQDSRDWKQYF.

The chain recombines TRBV19 with TRBJ2-3; possible D gene TRBD2, 6 bases. The V end was cut by 5 bases, the J end by 4 bases, with 16 bases between. The CDR3 spans 15 residues. CDR1 LNHDA and CDR2 SQIVND come from the germline V gene (reference sequence). The CDR3 is CASSLTLAEPDTQYF. CDR3 coding DNA: TGTGCCAGTAGTCTAACATTAGCGGAACCAGATACGCAGTATTTT.

This sequence joins TRBV7-2 and TRBJ2-3, with D tentatively TRBD2 (6 bases). The CDR3 loop spans 13 amino acids. V was cut by 10 bases and J by 2 bases, with 13 bases left in between. Germline V CDR1 and CDR2: SGHTA, FQGNSA. The DNA for the CDR3 is TGTGCCACCTTGACTAGTTTCACAGATACGCAGTATTTT. Protein sequence: CATLTSFTDTQYF.

In this sample, this clone turned up a few times. The J gene is TRBJ2-7, the V gene TRBV6-6, with a weak D call TRBD2 (6 bases). CDR1 MNHNY and CDR2 SVGAGI come from the germline V gene (reference sequence). This CDR3 has 12 residues. The germline V and J ends were trimmed by 5 bases and 6 bases, with 11 bases remaining between them. For the CDR3, the DNA is TGTGCCAGCAGTCAGTCCGGGGGCGAGCAGTACTTC. Protein: CASSQSGGEQYF.

V usage is TRBV5-4 and J usage is TRBJ1-1; no clear D. V lost 4 bases and J lost 4, with 11 bases in between. The V gene's germline CDR1 is SGHNT and CDR2 YYREEE (reference sequence). The CDR3 covers 13 residues. Written as DNA, the CDR3 is TGTGCCAGCAGCCCGGACTCTGGCACTGAAGCTTTCTTT. This sequence encodes CASSPDSGTEAFF.

A few counts support this clone. This rearrangement joins TRBV29-1 to TRBJ1-2; D is possibly TRBD1 (5 bases). The CDR3 loop spans 15 amino acids. Looked up from germline, CDR1 is SQVTM and CDR2 is ANQGSEA. CDR3 loop: CSGGGLLKGGYGYTF. CDR3 nucleotides: TGCAGTGGGGGGGGACTCCTAAAAGGAGGGTATGGCTACACCTTC.

This clone has only a few counts. The gene calls are TRBV27 and TRBJ2-7; TRBD1 agrees at 9 bases. V shed 2 bases and J 2 bases; nucleotides not matched to a gene: 4. This CDR3 has 15 amino acids. Per the germline V gene, CDR1 is MNHEY and CDR2 is SMNVEV (reference sequence). The CDR3 sequence is CASSLGQGRAYEQYF. CDR3 sequence (DNA): TGTGCCAGCAGTTTAGGACAGGGGCGCGCCTACGAGCAGTACTTC.

The rearrangement uses TRBV5-1 and TRBJ2-7; D possibly corresponds to TRBD1 (6 bases). Trimming left V 5 bases short and J 2 bases short, with 17 bases between. Germline V gene data show CDR1 as SGHRS and CDR2 as YFSETQ. This CDR3 region has 15 residues. This CDR3 reads CASRTGTSNTYEQYF. Here the CDR3 DNA reads TGCGCCAGCAGAACCGGGACATCTAACACCTACGAGCAGTACTTC.

For the CDR3, the DNA is TGTGCCAGCAGCGAAGACAGGCTACAAGAAGAGACCCAGTACTTC. It codes for CASSEDRLQEETQYF. J is TRBJ2-5 and V is TRBV9, with D maybe TRBD1 (6 bases). The germline CDR1 and CDR2 sequences are SGDLS and YYNGEE. CDR3 length: 15 amino acids. V was shortened by 3 bases and J by 3 bases, with 15 bases between the two germline ends.

The sample holds a few counts of this clone. The V gene is TRBV4-3, the J gene TRBJ2-3; 13 bases align to TRBD2. Trimming cost V 0 bases and J 2 bases; bases outside gene matches: 2. Germline V gene data show CDR1 as LGHNA and CDR2 as YSLEER. The CDR3 is 17 amino acids. CDR3 nucleotides: TGCGCCAGCAGCCAAGAGACTAGCGGGAGGATCACAGATACGCAGTATTTT. Translating it yields CASSQETSGRITDTQYF.

The chain links TRBV15 to TRBJ2-3; TRBD2 matches 13 bases. V gave up 5 bases and J gave up 5 bases; unmatched junction bases: 4. Germline lookup yields CDR1 LNHNV and CDR2 YYDKDF (reference sequence). This CDR3 region has 15 residues. The CDR3 sequence: CATSEGLAGLDTQYF. The CDR3 DNA sequence: TGTGCCACCAGCGAGGGACTAGCGGGGTTAGATACGCAGTATTTT.

This clone was counted once. The chain has TRBV11-2 and TRBJ2-7, with D hard to call. Trimming stripped 4 bases from V and 8 bases from J, with 9 bases between. Per germline, CDR1 SGHAT and CDR2 FQNNGV. The CDR3 consists of 11 residues. The CDR3 DNA reads as TGTGCCAGCAGCTCTTATAGCAAGCAGTACTTC. Amino acids: CASSSYSKQYF.